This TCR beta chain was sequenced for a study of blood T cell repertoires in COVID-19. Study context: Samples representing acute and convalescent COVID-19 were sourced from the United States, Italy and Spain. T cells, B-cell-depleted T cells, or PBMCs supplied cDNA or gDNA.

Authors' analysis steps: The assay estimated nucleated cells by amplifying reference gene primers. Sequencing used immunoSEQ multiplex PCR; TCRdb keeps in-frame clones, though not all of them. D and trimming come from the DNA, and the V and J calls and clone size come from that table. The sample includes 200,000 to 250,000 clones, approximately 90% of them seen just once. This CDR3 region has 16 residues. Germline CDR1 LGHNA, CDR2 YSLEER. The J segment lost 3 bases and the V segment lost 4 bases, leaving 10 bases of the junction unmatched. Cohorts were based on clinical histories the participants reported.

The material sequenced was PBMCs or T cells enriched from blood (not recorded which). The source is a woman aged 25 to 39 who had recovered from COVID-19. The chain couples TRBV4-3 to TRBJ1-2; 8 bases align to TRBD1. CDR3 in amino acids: CASSRGPGQEYYGYTF. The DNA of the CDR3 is TGCGCCAGCAGCCGTGGACCGGGACAGGAGTACTATGGCTACACCTTC.